This TCR beta chain was sequenced for a study of response to subunit inactivated influenza vaccine. Overall study results and limits: Each seasonal flu vaccination may recruit only limited new T cells, authors suggested.

Comment on this clonotype: The target antigen is unknown.

The CDR3 loop spans 15 amino acids. CDR1 is SGDLS and CDR2 is YYNGEE in the germline V gene. The V segment lost 4 bases and the J segment 5 bases; nucleotides outside the gene matches: 8. TCRdb reprocessed the RT-PCR reads via MiXCR and lists one record per CDR3 protein. Among some 850,000 distinct CDR3 sequences listed, approximately 17% were seen once. The sequence was collected from a man aged 45-60 years who received an inactivated influenza vaccine. Here the sequenced sample was PBMCs from blood, taken 4 to 6 days after vaccination. This sequence joins TRBV9 and TRBJ2-2; TRBD1 matches at 7 bases. Here the CDR3 reads CASSIGTAGTGELFF. CDR3 in DNA: TGTGCCAGCAGCATCGGGACAGCTGGGACCGGGGAGCTGTTTTTT.